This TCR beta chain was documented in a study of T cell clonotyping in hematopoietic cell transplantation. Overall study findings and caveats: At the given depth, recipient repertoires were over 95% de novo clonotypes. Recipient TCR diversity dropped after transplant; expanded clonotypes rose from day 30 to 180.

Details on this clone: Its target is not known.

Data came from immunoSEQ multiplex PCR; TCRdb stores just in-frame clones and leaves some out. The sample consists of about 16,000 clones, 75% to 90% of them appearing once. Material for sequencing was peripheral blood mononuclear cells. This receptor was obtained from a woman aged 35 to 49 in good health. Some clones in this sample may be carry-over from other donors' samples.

Here the CDR3 DNA reads TGTGCCAGTAGTATAGAAACAGGGACGCAGGGGACCCAGTACTTC. The encoded protein is CASSIETGTQGTQYF. The chain uses TRBV19 and TRBJ2-5, with D perhaps TRBD1 (6 bases). Deletions cut 0 bases from V and 7 bases from J, with 15 bases between. CDR1 and CDR2 from the germline V gene are LNHDA and SQIVND (reference sequence). The CDR3 spans 15 residues.